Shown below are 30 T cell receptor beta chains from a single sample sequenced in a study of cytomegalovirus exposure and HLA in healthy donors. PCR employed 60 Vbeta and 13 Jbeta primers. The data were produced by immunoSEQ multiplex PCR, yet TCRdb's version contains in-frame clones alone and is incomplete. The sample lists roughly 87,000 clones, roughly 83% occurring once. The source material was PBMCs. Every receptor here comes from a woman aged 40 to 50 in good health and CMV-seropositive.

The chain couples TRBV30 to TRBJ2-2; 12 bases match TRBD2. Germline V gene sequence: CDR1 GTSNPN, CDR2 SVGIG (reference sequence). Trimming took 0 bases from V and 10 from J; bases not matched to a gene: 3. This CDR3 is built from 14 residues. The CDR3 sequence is CAWSVLAGGLELFF. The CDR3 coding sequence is TGTGCCTGGAGTGTACTAGCGGGGGGCTTGGAGCTGTTTTTT.

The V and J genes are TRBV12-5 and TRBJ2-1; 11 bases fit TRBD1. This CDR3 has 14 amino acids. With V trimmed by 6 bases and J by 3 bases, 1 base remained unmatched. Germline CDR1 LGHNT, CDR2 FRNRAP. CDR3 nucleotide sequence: TGTGCTAGTGGAGGGACAGGGGGCTACAATGAGCAGTTCTTC. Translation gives CASGGTGGYNEQFF.

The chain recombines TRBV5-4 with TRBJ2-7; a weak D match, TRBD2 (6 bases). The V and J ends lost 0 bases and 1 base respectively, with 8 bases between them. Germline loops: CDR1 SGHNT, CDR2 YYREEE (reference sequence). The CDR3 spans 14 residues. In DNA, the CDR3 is TGTGCCAGCAGCTTGGTGGGGGGTTCCTACGAGCAGTACTTC. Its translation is CASSLVGGSYEQYF.

CDR3 loop: CASSEGVGQPYGYTF. CDR3 nucleotides: TGTGCCAGCAGTGAAGGGGTGGGACAGCCTTATGGCTACACCTTC. The rearrangement links TRBV6-1 to TRBJ1-2, with 7 bases aligning to TRBD1. After removal of 1 base from V and 5 bases from J, the junction contained 7 bases not matched to a gene. The CDR3 is made up of 15 amino acids. From germline, CDR1 is MNHNS and CDR2 SASEGT.

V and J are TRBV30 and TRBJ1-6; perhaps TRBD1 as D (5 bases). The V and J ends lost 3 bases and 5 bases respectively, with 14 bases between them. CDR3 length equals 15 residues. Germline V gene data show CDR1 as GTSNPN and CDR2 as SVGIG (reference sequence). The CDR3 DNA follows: TGTGCCTGGAGCCTCCAATCGGGGGATAATTCACCCCTCCACTTT. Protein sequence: CAWSLQSGDNSPLHF.

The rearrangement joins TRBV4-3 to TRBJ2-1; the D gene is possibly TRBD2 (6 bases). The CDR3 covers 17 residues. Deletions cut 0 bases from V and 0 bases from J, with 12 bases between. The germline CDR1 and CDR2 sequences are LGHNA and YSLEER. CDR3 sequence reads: CASSQDLQGGSYNEQFF. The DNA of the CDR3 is TGCGCCAGCAGCCAAGATCTTCAGGGAGGCTCCTACAATGAGCAGTTCTTC.

For the CDR3, the DNA is TGTGCCAGCAGCTTCCTAGCGGGAGGGCATTTAGACGAGCAGTACTTC. Amino acid sequence: CASSFLAGGHLDEQYF. This chain connects TRBV7-2 to TRBJ2-7; 12 bases are shared with TRBD2. V was pared by 3 bases and J by 5 bases, with 8 bases of the junction left unmatched. Per the germline V gene, CDR1 is SGHTA and CDR2 is FQGNSA. The CDR3 runs to 16 residues.

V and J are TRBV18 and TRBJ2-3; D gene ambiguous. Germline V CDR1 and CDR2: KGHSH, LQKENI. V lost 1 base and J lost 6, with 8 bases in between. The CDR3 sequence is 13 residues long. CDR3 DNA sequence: TGTGCCAGCTCACCACAGTCGCGGGATACGCAGTATTTT. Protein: CASSPQSRDTQYF.

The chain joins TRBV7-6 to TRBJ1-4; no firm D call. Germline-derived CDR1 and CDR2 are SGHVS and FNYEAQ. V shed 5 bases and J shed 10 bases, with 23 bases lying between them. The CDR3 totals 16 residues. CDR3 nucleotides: TGTGCCAGCAGCCCCCAACCTACATCGACTAAGGGAAAACTGTTTTTT. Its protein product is CASSPQPTSTKGKLFF.

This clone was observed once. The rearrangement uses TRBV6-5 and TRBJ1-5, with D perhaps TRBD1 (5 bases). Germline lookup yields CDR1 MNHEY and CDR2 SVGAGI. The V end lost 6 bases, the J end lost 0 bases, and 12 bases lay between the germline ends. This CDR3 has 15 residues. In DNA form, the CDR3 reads TGTGCCAGCAGAACTACAGGCTATAGCAATCAGCCCCAGCATTTT. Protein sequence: CASRTTGYSNQPQHF.

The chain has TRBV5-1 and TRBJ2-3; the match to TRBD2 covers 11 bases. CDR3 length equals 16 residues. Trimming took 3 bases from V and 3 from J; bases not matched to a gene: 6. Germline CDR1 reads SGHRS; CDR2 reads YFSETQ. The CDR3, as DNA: TGCGCCAGCAGCTATACTAGCGGGGGACTTACAGATACGCAGTATTTT. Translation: CASSYTSGGLTDTQYF.

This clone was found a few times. This CDR3 is CASSVQRSSYEQYF. The CDR3 DNA follows: TGTGCCAGCAGCGTACAGAGAAGCTCCTACGAGCAGTACTTC. V and J are TRBV4-2 and TRBJ2-7; D ambiguous. Germline V gene lookup returns CDR1 LGHNA and CDR2 YNFKEQ. V lost 5 bases to trimming and J lost 0 bases, with 11 bases between them. The CDR3 loop spans 14 amino acids.

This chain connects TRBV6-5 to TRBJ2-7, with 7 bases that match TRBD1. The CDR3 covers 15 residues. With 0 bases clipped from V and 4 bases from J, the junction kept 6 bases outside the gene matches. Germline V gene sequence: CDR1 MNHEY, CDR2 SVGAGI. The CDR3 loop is CASSYSRTGAYEQYF. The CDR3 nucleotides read TGTGCCAGCAGTTACTCGAGAACAGGGGCTTACGAGCAGTACTTC.

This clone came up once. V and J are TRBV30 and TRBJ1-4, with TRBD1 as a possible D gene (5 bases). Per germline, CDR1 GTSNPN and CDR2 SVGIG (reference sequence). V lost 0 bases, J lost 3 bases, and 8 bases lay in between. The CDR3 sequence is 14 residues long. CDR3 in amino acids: CAWSVRQPNEKLFF. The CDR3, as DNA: TGTGCCTGGAGTGTGAGACAGCCTAATGAAAAACTGTTTTTT.

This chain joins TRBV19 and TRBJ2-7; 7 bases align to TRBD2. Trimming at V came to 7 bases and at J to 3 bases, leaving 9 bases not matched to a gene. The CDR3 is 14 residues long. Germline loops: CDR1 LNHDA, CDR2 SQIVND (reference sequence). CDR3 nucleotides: TGTGCCAGTAACCCTGGCCCGGGGGGCTACGAGCAGTACTTC. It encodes CASNPGPGGYEQYF.

CDR3 region: CASSPGTGTLSYNEQFF. CDR3 DNA: TGTGCCAGCTCACCAGGTACGGGGACACTAAGCTACAATGAGCAGTTCTTC. V is TRBV18 and J is TRBJ2-1, with a tentative D call TRBD1 (6 bases). V was shortened by 2 bases and J by 3 bases, with 17 bases between the two germline ends. CDR1 and CDR2 from the germline V gene are KGHSH and LQKENI. This CDR3 region has 17 residues.

CDR3 in amino acids: CASSFGQGRQPQHF. In DNA form, the CDR3 reads TGTGCCAGCAGCTTTGGACAGGGGAGACAGCCCCAGCATTTT. The V and J genes are TRBV28 and TRBJ1-5; 9 bases fit TRBD1. Looked up from germline, CDR1 is MDHEN and CDR2 is SYDVKM. The CDR3 sequence is 14 residues long. With 6 bases clipped from V and 7 bases from J, the junction kept 7 bases outside the gene matches.

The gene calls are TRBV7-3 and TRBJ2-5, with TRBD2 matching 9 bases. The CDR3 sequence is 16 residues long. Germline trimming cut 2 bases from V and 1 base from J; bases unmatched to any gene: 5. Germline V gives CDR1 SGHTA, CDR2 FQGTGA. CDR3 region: CASSLGGGVLQETQYF. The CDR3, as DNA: TGTGCCAGCAGCTTAGGCGGGGGGGTCCTCCAAGAGACCCAGTACTTC.

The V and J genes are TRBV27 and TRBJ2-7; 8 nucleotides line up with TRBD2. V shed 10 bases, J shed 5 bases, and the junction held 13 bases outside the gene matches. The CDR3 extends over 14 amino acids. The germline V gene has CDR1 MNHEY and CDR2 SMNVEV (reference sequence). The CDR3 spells CATTRGAGGNEQYF. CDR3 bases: TGTGCCACCACGAGGGGGGCGGGGGGTAACGAGCAGTACTTC.

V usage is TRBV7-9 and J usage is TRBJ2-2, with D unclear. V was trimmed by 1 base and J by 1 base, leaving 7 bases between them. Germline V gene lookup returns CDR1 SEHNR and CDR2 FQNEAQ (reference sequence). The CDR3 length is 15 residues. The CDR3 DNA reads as TGTGCCAGCAGCTTAGGTCAGGTGAACACCGGGGAGCTGTTTTTT. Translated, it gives CASSLGQVNTGELFF.

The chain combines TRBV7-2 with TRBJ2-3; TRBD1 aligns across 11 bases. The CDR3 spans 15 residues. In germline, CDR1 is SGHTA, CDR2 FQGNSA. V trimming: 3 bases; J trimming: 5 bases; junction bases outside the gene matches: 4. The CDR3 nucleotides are TGTGCCAGCAGCTTGCGGACAGGGGGCTTAGATACGCAGTATTTT. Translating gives CASSLRTGGLDTQYF.

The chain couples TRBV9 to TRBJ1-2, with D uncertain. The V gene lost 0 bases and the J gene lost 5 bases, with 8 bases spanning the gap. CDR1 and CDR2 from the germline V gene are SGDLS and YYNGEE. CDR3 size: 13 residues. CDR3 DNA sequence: TGTGCCAGCAGCGTAGTAGAGGGATATGGCTACACCTTC. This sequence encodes CASSVVEGYGYTF.

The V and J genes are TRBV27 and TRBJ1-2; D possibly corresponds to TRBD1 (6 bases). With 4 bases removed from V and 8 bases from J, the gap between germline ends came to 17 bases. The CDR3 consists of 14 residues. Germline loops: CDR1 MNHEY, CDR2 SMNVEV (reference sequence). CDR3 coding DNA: TGTGCCAGCAGTTACACTGGACAGACGGGGGGCTACACCTTC. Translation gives CASSYTGQTGGYTF.

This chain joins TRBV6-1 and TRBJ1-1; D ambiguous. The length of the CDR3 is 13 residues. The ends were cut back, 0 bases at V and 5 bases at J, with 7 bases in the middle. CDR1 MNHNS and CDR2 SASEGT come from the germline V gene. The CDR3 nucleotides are TGTGCCAGCAGTGAAGCGCCTGAGACTGAAGCTTTCTTT. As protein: CASSEAPETEAFF.

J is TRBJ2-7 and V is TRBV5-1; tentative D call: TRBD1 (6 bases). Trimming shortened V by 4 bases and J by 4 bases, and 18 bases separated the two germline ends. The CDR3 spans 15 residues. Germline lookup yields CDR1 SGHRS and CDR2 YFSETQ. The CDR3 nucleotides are TGCGCCAGCAGCCCCAAGGAGGTAGGGGGTTACGAGCAGTACTTC. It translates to CASSPKEVGGYEQYF.

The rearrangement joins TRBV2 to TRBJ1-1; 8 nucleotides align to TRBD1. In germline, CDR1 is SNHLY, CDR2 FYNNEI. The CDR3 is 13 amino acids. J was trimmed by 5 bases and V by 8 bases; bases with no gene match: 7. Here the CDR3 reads CASANQGATEAFF. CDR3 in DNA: TGTGCCAGCGCAAATCAGGGGGCGACTGAAGCTTTCTTT. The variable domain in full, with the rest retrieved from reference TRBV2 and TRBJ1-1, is EPEVTQTPSHQVTQMGQEVILRCVPISNHLYFYWYRQILGQKVEFLVSFYNNEISEKSEIFDDQFSVERPDGSNFTLKIRSTKLEDSAMYFCASANQGATEAFFGQGTRLTVV.

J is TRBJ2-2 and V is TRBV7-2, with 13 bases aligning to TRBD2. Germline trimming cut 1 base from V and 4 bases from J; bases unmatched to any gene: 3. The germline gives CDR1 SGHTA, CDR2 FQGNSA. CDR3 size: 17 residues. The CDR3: CASSLGLAGGSTGELFF. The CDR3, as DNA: TGTGCCAGCAGCTTAGGACTAGCGGGAGGATCCACCGGGGAGCTGTTTTTT. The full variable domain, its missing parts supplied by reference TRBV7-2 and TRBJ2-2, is GAGVSQSPSNKVTEKGKDVELRCDPISGHTALYWYRQSLGQGLEFLIYFQGNSAPDKSGLPSDRFSAERTGGSVSTLTIQRTQQEDSAVYLCASSLGLAGGSTGELFFGEGSRLTVL.

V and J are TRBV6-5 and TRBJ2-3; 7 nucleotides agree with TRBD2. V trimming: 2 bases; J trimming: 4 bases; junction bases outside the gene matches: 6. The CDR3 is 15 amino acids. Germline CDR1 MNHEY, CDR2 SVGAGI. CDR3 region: CASSYTTRGADTQYF. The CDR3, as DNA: TGTGCCAGCAGTTACACAACCCGGGGGGCAGATACGCAGTATTTT.

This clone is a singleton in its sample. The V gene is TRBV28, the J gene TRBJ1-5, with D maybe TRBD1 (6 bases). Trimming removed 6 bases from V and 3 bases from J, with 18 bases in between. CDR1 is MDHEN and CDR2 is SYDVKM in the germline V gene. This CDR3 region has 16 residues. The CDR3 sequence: CASRGGGGPNNQPQHF. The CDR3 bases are TGTGCCAGCAGGGGGGGAGGGGGACCCAACAATCAGCCCCAGCATTTT.

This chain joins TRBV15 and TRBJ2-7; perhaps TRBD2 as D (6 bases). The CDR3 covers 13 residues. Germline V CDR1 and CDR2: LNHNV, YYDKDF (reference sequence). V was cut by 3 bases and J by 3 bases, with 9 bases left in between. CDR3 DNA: TGTGCCACCAGCAGGGAGGGCGGCTACGAGCAGTACTTC. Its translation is CATSREGGYEQYF.